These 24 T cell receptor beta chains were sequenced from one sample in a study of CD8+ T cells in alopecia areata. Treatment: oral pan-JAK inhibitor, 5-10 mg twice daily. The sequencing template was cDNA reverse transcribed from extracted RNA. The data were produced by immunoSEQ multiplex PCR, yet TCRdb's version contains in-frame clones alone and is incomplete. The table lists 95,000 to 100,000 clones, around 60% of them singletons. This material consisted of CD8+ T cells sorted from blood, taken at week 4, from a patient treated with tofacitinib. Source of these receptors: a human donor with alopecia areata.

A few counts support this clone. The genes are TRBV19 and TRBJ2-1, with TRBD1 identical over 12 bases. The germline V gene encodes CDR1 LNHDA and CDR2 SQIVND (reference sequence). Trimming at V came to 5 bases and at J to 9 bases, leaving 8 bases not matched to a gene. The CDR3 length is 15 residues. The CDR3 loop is CASSAAGQGASEQFF. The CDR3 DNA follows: TGTGCCAGTAGTGCCGCGGGACAGGGGGCAAGTGAGCAGTTCTTC.

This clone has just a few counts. CDR3 in amino acids: CASSPLSYQETQYF. The CDR3 DNA follows: TGTGCCAGCAGCCCCCTGTCGTACCAAGAGACCCAGTACTTC. The chain uses TRBV27 and TRBJ2-5; D is uncertain. V shed 6 bases and J shed 0 bases, with 11 bases lying between them. The V gene's germline CDR1 is MNHEY and CDR2 SMNVEV (reference sequence). The CDR3 has 14 residues.

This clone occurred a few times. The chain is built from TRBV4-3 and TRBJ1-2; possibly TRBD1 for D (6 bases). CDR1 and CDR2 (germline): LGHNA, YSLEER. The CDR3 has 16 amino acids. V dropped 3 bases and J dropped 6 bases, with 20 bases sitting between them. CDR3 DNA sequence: TGCGCCAGCAGCCAGAGCCGTACCTGGACAGCTAATGGCTACACCTTC. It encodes CASSQSRTWTANGYTF.

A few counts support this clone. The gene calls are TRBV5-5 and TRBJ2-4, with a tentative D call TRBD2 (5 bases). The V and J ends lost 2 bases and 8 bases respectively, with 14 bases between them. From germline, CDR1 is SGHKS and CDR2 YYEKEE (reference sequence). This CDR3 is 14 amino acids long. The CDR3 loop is CASSLAEAADIQYF. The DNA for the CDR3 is TGTGCCAGCAGCTTAGCGGAAGCGGCGGACATTCAGTACTTC.

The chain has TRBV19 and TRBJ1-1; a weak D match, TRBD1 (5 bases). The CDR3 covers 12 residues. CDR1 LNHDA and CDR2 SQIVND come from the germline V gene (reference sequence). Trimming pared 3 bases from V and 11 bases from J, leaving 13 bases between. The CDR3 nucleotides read TGTGCCAGTAGTATCGGGGCCCGGGGGGCTTTCTTT. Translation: CASSIGARGAFF.

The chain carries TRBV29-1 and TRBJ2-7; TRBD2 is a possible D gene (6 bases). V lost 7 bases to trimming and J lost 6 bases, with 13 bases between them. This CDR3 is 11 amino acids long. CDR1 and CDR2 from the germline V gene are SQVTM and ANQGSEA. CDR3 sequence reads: CSALEGGEQYF. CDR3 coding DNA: TGCAGCGCACTGGAGGGAGGCGAGCAGTACTTC.

CDR3 sequence reads: CASSYSEQTTGELFF. CDR3 bases: TGTGCCAGCAGTTACTCTGAGCAGACAACCGGGGAGCTGTTTTTT. V usage is TRBV4-2 and J usage is TRBJ2-2; the D is unclear. Trimming removed 6 bases from V and 5 bases from J, with 16 bases in between. The CDR3 is 15 residues long. CDR1 and CDR2 from the germline V gene are LGHNA and YNFKEQ.

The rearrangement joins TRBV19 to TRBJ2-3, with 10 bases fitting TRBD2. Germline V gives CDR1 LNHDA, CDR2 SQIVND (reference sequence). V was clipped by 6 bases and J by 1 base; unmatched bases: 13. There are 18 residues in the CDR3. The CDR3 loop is CASSLSSPSGGGTDTQYF. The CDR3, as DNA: TGTGCCAGTAGCCTCAGTAGTCCTAGCGGGGGCGGCACAGATACGCAGTATTTT.

CDR3 bases: TGTGCCAGCAGCTCCGAACCGGAACTGGGGGAGGCGCAGTACTTC. Translated: CASSSEPELGEAQYF. The V and J genes are TRBV7-2 and TRBJ2-7; D might be TRBD2 (6 bases). The germline V and J ends were trimmed by 4 bases and 9 bases, with 22 bases remaining between them. This CDR3 comprises 15 residues. Germline V gene lookup returns CDR1 SGHTA and CDR2 FQGNSA.

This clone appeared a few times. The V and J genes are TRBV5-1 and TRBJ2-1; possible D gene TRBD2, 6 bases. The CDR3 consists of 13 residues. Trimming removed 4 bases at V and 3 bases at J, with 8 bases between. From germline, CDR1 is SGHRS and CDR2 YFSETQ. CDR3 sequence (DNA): TGCGCCAGCAGCAGGAGGGACTACAATGAGCAGTTCTTC. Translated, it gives CASSRRDYNEQFF.

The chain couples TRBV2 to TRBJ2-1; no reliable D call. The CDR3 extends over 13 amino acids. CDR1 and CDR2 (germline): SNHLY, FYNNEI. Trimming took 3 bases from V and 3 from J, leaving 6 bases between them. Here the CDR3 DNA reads TGTGCCAGCAGTGATCTGATCTACAATGAGCAGTTCTTC. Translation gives CASSDLIYNEQFF.

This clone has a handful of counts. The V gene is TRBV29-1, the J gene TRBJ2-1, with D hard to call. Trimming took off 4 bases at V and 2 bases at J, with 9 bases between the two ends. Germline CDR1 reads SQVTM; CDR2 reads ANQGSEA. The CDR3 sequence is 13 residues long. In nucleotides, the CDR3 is TGCAGCGTTGTCCCGGCCGCCTACAATGAGCAGTTCTTC. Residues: CSVVPAAYNEQFF.

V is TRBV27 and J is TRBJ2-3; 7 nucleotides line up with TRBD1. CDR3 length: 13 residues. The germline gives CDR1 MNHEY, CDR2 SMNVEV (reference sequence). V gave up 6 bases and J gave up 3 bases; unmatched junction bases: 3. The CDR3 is CASRTGRTDTQYF. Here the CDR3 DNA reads TGTGCCAGCAGGACAGGGAGAACAGATACGCAGTATTTT.

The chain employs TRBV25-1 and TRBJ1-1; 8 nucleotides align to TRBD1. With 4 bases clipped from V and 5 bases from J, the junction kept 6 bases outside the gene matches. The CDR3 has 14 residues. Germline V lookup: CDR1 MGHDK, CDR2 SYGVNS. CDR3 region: CASSGVTGVTEAFF. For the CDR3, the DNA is TGTGCCAGCAGTGGGGTGACAGGGGTTACTGAAGCTTTCTTT.

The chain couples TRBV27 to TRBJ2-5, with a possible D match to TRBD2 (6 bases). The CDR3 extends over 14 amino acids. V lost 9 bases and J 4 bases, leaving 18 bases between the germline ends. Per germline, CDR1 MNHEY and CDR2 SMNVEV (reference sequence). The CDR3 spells CASGVVGLGETQYF. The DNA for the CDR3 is TGTGCCAGTGGGGTGGTGGGACTTGGAGAGACCCAGTACTTC.

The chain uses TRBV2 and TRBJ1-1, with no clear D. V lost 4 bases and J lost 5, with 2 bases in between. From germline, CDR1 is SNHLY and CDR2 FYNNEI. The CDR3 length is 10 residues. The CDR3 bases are TGTGCCAGCAGTGGAACTGAAGCTTTCTTT. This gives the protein CASSGTEAFF.

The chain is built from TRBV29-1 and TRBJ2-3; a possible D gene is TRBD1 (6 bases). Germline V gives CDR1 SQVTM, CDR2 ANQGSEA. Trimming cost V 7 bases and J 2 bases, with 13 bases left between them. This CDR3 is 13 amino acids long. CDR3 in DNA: TGCAGCGGTAACAGGGAAAACACAGATACGCAGTATTTT. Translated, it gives CSGNRENTDTQYF.

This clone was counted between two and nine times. The CDR3 sequence is CAISGTAPWNTEAFF. The DNA for the CDR3 is TGTGCCATCAGTGGGACAGCGCCTTGGAACACTGAAGCTTTCTTT. This chain links TRBV10-3 with TRBJ1-1; tentative D call: TRBD1 (6 bases). Germline V gene lookup returns CDR1 ENHRY and CDR2 SYGVKD. This CDR3 comprises 15 residues. Trimming stripped 4 bases from V and 1 base from J, with 13 bases between.

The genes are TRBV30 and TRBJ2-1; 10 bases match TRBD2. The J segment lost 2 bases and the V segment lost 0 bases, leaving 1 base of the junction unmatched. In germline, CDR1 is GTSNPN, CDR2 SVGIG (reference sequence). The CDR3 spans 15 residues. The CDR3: CAWSVLAGPYNEQFF. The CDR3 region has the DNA TGTGCCTGGAGTGTACTAGCGGGGCCCTACAATGAGCAGTTCTTC.

CDR3 sequence (DNA): TGTGCCAGCACTCACTACAATGAGCAGTTCTTC. This translates into CASTHYNEQFF. This chain joins TRBV6-5 and TRBJ2-1; no clear D. The V and J ends lost 7 bases and 3 bases respectively, with 4 bases between them. This CDR3 has 11 amino acids. The germline V gene encodes CDR1 MNHEY and CDR2 SVGAGI.

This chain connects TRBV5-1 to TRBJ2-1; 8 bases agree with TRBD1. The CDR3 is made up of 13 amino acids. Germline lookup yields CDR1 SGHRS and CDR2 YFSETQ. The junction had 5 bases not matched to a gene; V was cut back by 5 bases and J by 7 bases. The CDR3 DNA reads TGCGCCAGCAGAGAGGGACAGGCGAATGAGCAGTTCTTC. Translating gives CASREGQANEQFF. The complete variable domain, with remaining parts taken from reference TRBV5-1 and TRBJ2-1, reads KAGVTQTPRYLIKTRGQQVTLSCSPISGHRSVSWYQQTPGQGLQFLFEYFSETQRNKGNFPGRFSGRQFSNSRSEMNVSTLELGDSALYLCASREGQANEQFFGPGTRLTVL.

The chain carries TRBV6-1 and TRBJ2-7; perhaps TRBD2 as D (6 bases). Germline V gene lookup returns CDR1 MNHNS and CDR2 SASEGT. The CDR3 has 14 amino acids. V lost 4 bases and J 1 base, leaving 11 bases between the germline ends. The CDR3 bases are TGTGCCAGCAGTGCGGGGAGGATTTCCTACGAGCAGTACTTC. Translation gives CASSAGRISYEQYF.

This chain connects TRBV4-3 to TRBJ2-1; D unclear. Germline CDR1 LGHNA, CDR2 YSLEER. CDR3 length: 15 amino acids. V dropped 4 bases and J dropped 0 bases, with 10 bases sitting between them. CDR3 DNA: TGCGCCAGCAGCCCCTACCGCAGCTCCTACAATGAGCAGTTCTTC. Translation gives CASSPYRSSYNEQFF.

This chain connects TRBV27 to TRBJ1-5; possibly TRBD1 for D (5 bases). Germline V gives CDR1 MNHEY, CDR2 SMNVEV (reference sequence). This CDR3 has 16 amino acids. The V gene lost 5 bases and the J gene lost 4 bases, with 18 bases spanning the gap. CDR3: CASSPQYGQLNQPQHF. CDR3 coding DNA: TGTGCCAGCAGTCCACAATATGGACAACTTAATCAGCCCCAGCATTTT.